This T cell receptor (beta chain) is from a study of early T cells in non-severe SARS-CoV-2 infection. As for the study in general: Sequencing of unsorted whole blood was done on bulk RNA, leaving chains unpaired. Broader study findings: In VDJdb matching, anti-spike CD8 responses were favored while private and CD4 specificities went missing.

This clonotype appeared a few times. Its matching antigen is unknown. This CDR3 region has 13 residues. V lost 4 bases to trimming and J lost 9 bases, with 16 bases between them. Germline lookup yields CDR1 LNHNV and CDR2 YYDKDF (reference sequence). Each single cDNA molecule received a unique molecular identifier. TCRdb re-called the 5' RACE reads with MiXCR, one entry per CDR3 protein. Among approximately 52,000 distinct CDR3 sequences listed, around 14% were seen once. The receptor comes from an adult who was a healthcare worker with PCR-confirmed SARS-CoV-2 infection or an uninfected control (not recorded which). The chain is built from TRBV15 and TRBJ2-7; either TRBD1 or TRBD2 may supply D (5 bases each). Sequenced here: whole blood, sampled at baseline. The CDR3, as DNA: TGTGCCACCAGCACCGCCGGGGCGCCGGGGCAGTACTTC. Its translation is CATSTAGAPGQYF.